A selection of T cell receptor beta chains follows, all from one sample in a study of blood T cell repertoires in COVID-19. Only in-frame clones appear in the TCRdb table, and some are missing; sequencing was by immunoSEQ multiplex PCR. The table lists 95,000 to 110,000 clones, about 90% of them singletons. Sequencing input: peripheral blood. These TCRs come from a human donor in a cohort sampled during active COVID-19. Both conserved end residues are trimmed from each CDR3. Fields, in order: clone size, J gene, V gene, CDR3 protein. Not every row has a clone size; where given, it reads once, few, many or a size class.

>NA|TRBJ2-5|TRBV7-3
ASSPGTGGETQY
>NA|TRBJ1-2|TRBV3-1/TRBV3-2
ASSQDWQTNYGYT
>NA|TRBJ2-7|TRBV27
ASKLGLAGDGEQY
>NA|TRBJ1-1|TRBV25-1
ASSESRQATEAF
>NA|TRBJ2-3|TRBV18
ASSPPLQERTSTDTQY
>NA|TRBJ2-3|TRBV15
ATSRDSWPRPHTDTQY
>few|TRBJ1-1|TRBV6-1
ASSEDRAYTEAF
>NA|TRBJ2-5|TRBV7-8
ASSPPAFGAETQY
>once|TRBJ2-3|TRBV28
ASSLSTGVRTDTQY
>NA|TRBJ2-3|TRBV9
ASSAGQQTDTQY
>NA|TRBJ2-3|TRBV7-3
ASSLTGLGGSTDTQY
>NA|TRBJ2-7|TRBV6-5
ASSTRTGREQY
>NA|TRBJ2-2|TRBV11-3
ASSLAGAGELF
>NA|TRBJ1-1|TRBV7-6
ASSRDTTEAF
>NA|TRBJ2-3|TRBV5-1
ASSLVSGSDTQY
>NA|TRBJ2-7|TRBV7-2
ASSLGAYEQY
>few|TRBJ2-7|TRBV3-1/TRBV3-2
ASSQFTLNFAPSLYEQY
>NA|TRBJ2-1|TRBV28
ASSLMGQGKNEQF
>NA|TRBJ1-5|TRBV28
ASSRTDRRAQH
>NA|TRBJ2-7|TRBV6-6
ASSYEREVYEQY
>NA|TRBJ2-7|TRBV18
ASSPSVGQGAYEQY
>NA|TRBJ2-5|TRBV9
ASSTETGSETQY
>NA|TRBJ1-1|TRBV5-1
ASSSEGFTEAF